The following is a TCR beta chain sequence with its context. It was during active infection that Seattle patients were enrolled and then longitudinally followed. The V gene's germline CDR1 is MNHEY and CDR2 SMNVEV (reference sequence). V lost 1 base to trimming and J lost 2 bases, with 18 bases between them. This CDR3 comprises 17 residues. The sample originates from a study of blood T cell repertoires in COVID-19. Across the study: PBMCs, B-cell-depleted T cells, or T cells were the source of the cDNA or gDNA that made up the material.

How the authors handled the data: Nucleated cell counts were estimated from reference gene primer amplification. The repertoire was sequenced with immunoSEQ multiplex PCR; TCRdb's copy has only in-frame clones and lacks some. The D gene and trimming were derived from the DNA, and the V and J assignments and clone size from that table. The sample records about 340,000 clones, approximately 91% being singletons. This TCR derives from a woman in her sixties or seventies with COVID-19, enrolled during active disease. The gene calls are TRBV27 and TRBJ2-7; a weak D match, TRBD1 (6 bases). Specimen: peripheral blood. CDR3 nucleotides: TGTGCCAGCAGTTTATTTGGACAGCTAACCAGAACCTACGAGCAGTACTTC. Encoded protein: CASSLFGQLTRTYEQYF.